This passage covers 27 T cell receptor beta chains from one sample sequenced in a study of blood T cells in healthy people across ages. Sample-barcoded 5' priming and a J-beta primer mix drove a second PCR of roughly 7 to 11 cycles. TCRdb processed the 5' RACE reads anew with MiXCR; each CDR3 protein has one entry. This table has fewer than 1,200,000 distinct CDR3 sequences, roughly 24% appearing once. This same sample was also taken into another study, of T cells of mothers and their children.

The sequencing input was blood. These receptors came from a girl between 2 and 10 years old in good health.

Only a few counts were recorded for this clonotype. The chain couples TRBV7-3 to TRBJ2-1; D gene unclear. CDR1 is SGHTA, CDR2 FQGTGA, per germline. The CDR3 spans 15 residues. V was clipped by 1 base and J by 2 bases, with 9 bases between them. The CDR3 protein is CASSLRSSTYNEQFF. Written as DNA, the CDR3 is TGTGCCAGCAGCTTAAGATCCTCTACCTACAATGAGCAGTTCTTC. The full variable domain, with the rest looked up from reference TRBV7-3 and TRBJ2-1, is GAGVSQTPSNKVTEKGKYVELRCDPISGHTALYWYRQSLGQGPEFLIYFQGTGAADDSGLPNDRFFAVRPEGSVSTLKIQRTERGDSAVYLCASSLRSSTYNEQFFGPGTRLTVL.

This clonotype was found a few times. The V and J genes are TRBV7-2 and TRBJ2-7, with a tentative D call TRBD2 (5 bases). This CDR3 region has 15 residues. Germline CDR1 reads SGHTA; CDR2 reads FQGNSA. Trimming shortened V by 5 bases and J by 3 bases, and 17 bases separated the two germline ends. The CDR3 loop reads CASSLQLMAGYEQYF. CDR3 nucleotide sequence: TGTGCCAGCAGCCTACAGCTAATGGCGGGCTACGAGCAGTACTTC.

The chain recombines TRBV6-6 with TRBJ1-2; D might be TRBD1 (5 bases). The V and J ends lost 6 bases and 10 bases respectively, with 12 bases between them. Germline CDR1 and CDR2: MNHNY and SVGAGI (reference sequence). This CDR3 has 11 amino acids. This CDR3 is CASSLGGIYTF. The CDR3 bases are TGTGCCAGCAGCCTGGGGGGTATCTACACCTTC.

V is TRBV6-5 and J is TRBJ2-7; D unresolved. CDR1 is MNHEY and CDR2 is SVGAGI in the germline V gene. The V end was cut by 2 bases, the J end by 5 bases, with 7 bases between. The CDR3 extends over 12 amino acids. Written as DNA, the CDR3 is TGTGCCAGCAGTTACGGACGAAACGAGCAGTACTTC. It yields the protein CASSYGRNEQYF.

The rearrangement links TRBV12-3 or TRBV12-4 to TRBJ2-7; D uncertain. Deletions cut 1 base from V and 5 bases from J, with 6 bases between. The CDR3 has 12 amino acids. The CDR3 DNA is TGTGCCAGCAGTTTAGGGGCCCACGAGCAGTACTTC. The encoded protein is CASSLGAHEQYF.

V usage is TRBV6-5 and J usage is TRBJ1-6, with 11 bases that match TRBD1. The germline V gene encodes CDR1 MNHEY and CDR2 SVGAGI. The CDR3 length is 15 residues. The trim removed 10 bases at V and 7 bases at J, leaving 9 bases unmatched. CDR3 DNA sequence: TGTGCCACTTCGCCGGGACAGGGGGGGAATTCACCCCTCCACTTT. This codes for CATSPGQGGNSPLHF.

This rearrangement joins TRBV2 to TRBJ1-6; TRBD1 is a possible D gene (5 bases). Trimming stripped 9 bases from V and 9 bases from J, with 18 bases between. This CDR3 is built from 14 residues. The germline gives CDR1 SNHLY, CDR2 FYNNEI. CDR3 sequence: CARVGAHMCSPLHF. CDR3 DNA sequence: TGTGCCAGGGTAGGGGCCCATATGTGTTCACCCCTCCACTTT.

Many counts were recorded for this clonotype. This chain uses TRBV29-1 with TRBJ2-5, with 7 positions matching TRBD1. The DNA end favors TRBJ2-1, so the J call may be wrong. Germline CDR1 SQVTM, CDR2 ANQGSEA. The CDR3 length is 11 residues. CDR3 in DNA: TGCAGCGTTGGACAGGGCGATGAGCAGTTCTTC. Translating it yields CSVGQGDEQFF.

The chain uses TRBV10-3 and TRBJ1-4; D gene unclear. Germline loops: CDR1 ENHRY, CDR2 SYGVKD. V lost 3 bases and J 4 bases, leaving 9 bases between the germline ends. The length of the CDR3 is 14 residues. CDR3 coding DNA: TGTGCCATCAGTGAAGGAGGCCTTAATGAAAAACTGTTTTTT. Translated: CAISEGGLNEKLFF.

V is TRBV29-1 and J is TRBJ1-5; D unclear. Trimming left V 4 bases short and J 5 bases short, with 12 bases between. The CDR3 covers 13 residues. Germline-derived CDR1 and CDR2 are SQVTM and ANQGSEA. CDR3 loop: CSVVGREDQPQHF. The CDR3 coding sequence is TGCAGCGTTGTAGGCAGAGAGGATCAGCCCCAGCATTTT.

The rearrangement uses TRBV19 and TRBJ1-1; D is unresolved. V was cut by 2 bases and J by 8 bases, with 15 bases left in between. The CDR3 is 14 residues long. Germline lookup yields CDR1 LNHDA and CDR2 SQIVND (reference sequence). DNA of the CDR3: TGTGCCAGTAGTATATTGGCTTCCATGCGAGAAGCTTTCTTT. It encodes CASSILASMREAFF. The full variable domain, its missing parts supplied by reference TRBV19 and TRBJ1-1, is DGGITQSPKYLFRKEGQNVTLSCEQNLNHDAMYWYRQDPGQGLRLIYYSQIVNDFQKGDIAEGYSVSREKKESFPLTVTSAQKNPTAFYLCASSILASMREAFFGQGTRLTVV.

This chain links TRBV13 with TRBJ2-5, with TRBD2 identical over 10 bases. The J call could be wrong; TRBJ2-1 is a better fit for the DNA end. The CDR3 extends over 17 amino acids. In germline, CDR1 is PRHDT, CDR2 FYEKMQ (reference sequence). The CDR3 protein is CASSLRGGLAVLREQFF. The DNA for the CDR3 is TGTGCCAGCAGCTTAAGAGGTGGACTAGCGGTTCTCAGAGAGCAGTTCTTC.

This clonotype has just a few counts. V gene TRBV7-2 combines with J gene TRBJ2-3; no firm D call. Trimming left V 2 bases short and J 1 base short, with 10 bases between. Germline CDR1 SGHTA, CDR2 FQGNSA. The CDR3 loop spans 15 amino acids. The CDR3: CASSLNMAGTDTQYF. CDR3 DNA sequence: TGTGCCAGCAGCTTAAATATGGCCGGCACAGATACGCAGTATTTT.

This clonotype was detected a few times. The V and J genes are TRBV27 and TRBJ2-1, with TRBD2 as a possible D gene (6 bases). The V and J ends lost 1 base and 2 bases respectively, with 9 bases between them. The CDR3 covers 15 residues. Germline CDR1 MNHEY, CDR2 SMNVEV (reference sequence). This chain's CDR3 is CASSLWPSAYNEQFF. CDR3 nucleotide sequence: TGTGCCAGCAGTTTATGGCCTAGCGCCTACAATGAGCAGTTCTTC.

This clonotype was detected a few times. The conserved phenylalanine or tryptophan normally closing the CDR3 is absent here, so this likely arose from a read error. The chain uses TRBV7-2 and TRBJ1-2; unclear D gene. Germline values: CDR1 SGHTA, CDR2 FQGNSA. Trimming shortened V by 1 base and J by 4 bases, and 10 bases separated the two germline ends. The CDR3 contains 14 residues. CDR3 protein: CASSLDSSSYGYTL. CDR3 nucleotide sequence: TGTGCCAGCAGCTTAGATAGCTCAAGCTATGGCTACACCCTC.

V gene TRBV10-3 combines with J gene TRBJ2-3; D assignment may be TRBD1 or TRBD2 (5 bases each). Germline V CDR1 and CDR2: ENHRY, SYGVKD. V was cut by 7 bases and J by 0 bases, with 14 bases left in between. The CDR3 length is 15 residues. CDR3 residues: CAITPGTSSTDTQYF. Here the CDR3 DNA reads TGTGCCATCACTCCAGGGACCTCTAGCACAGATACGCAGTATTTT.

This clonotype was seen a few times. The V call is TRBV15, the J call TRBJ2-5; TRBD1 agrees at 7 bases. The J segment lost 5 bases and the V segment lost 3 bases, leaving 12 bases of the junction unmatched. The CDR3 covers 16 residues. Germline V gene sequence: CDR1 LNHNV, CDR2 YYDKDF (reference sequence). The CDR3 sequence is CATSSNRDSTMETQYF. Written as DNA, the CDR3 is TGTGCCACCAGCAGTAACCGGGACAGCACTATGGAGACCCAGTACTTC.

The chain recombines TRBV20-1 with TRBJ2-5; 7 bases agree with TRBD1. This CDR3 comprises 15 residues. The V gene end was trimmed by 0 bases and the J gene end by 5 bases; junction bases not matched to a gene: 9. The germline V gene has CDR1 DFQATT and CDR2 SNEGSKA (reference sequence). CDR3 loop: CSAREARGGLETQYF. The CDR3 coding sequence is TGCAGTGCTAGAGAGGCTAGAGGGGGCCTCGAGACCCAGTACTTC.

This chain links TRBV29-1 with TRBJ1-4; D not resolved. CDR1 is SQVTM, CDR2 ANQGSEA, per germline. V lost 6 bases, J lost 5 bases, and 13 bases lay in between. This CDR3 comprises 13 residues. CDR3 amino acids: CSVQNNRNEKLFF. The CDR3 region has the DNA TGCAGCGTCCAAAACAACAGAAATGAAAAACTGTTTTTT.

The chain couples TRBV28 to TRBJ2-7; a weak D match, TRBD2 (6 bases). The CDR3 loop spans 12 amino acids. V was shortened by 8 bases and J by 1 base, with 9 bases between the two germline ends. CDR1 is MDHEN, CDR2 SYDVKM, per germline. Written as DNA, the CDR3 is TGTGCCAGCGGGAGGTGGTCCTACGAGCAGTACTTC. It encodes CASGRWSYEQYF.

The gene calls are TRBV12-3 or TRBV12-4 and TRBJ2-6; no clear D. The CDR3 loop spans 14 amino acids. The germline V and J ends were trimmed by 9 bases and 2 bases, with 11 bases remaining between them. CDR3 nucleotide sequence: TGTGCCAGTTTGGACCTCGCTGGGGCCAACGTCCTGACTTTC. Amino acid sequence: CASLDLAGANVLTF.

This clonotype was detected a few times. V is TRBV7-8 and J is TRBJ2-3; possible D gene TRBD2, 6 bases. The germline V and J ends were trimmed by 3 bases and 4 bases, with 14 bases remaining between them. The CDR3 runs 15 residues. Germline V gives CDR1 SGHVS, CDR2 FQNEAQ. This chain's CDR3 is CASSFRGGVADTQYF. The DNA for the CDR3 is TGTGCCAGCAGCTTTCGTGGCGGGGTGGCAGATACGCAGTATTTT.

The rearrangement joins TRBV20-1 to TRBJ2-7, with 13 bases lining up with TRBD2. The CDR3 length is 18 residues. V shed 5 bases and J 2 bases; nucleotides not matched to a gene: 15. Germline lookup yields CDR1 DFQATT and CDR2 SNEGSKA (reference sequence). CDR3 sequence: CSADKGTSGEEKPYEQYF. In DNA form, the CDR3 reads TGCAGTGCTGATAAAGGGACTAGCGGGGAGGAGAAGCCCTACGAGCAGTACTTC.

The chain is built from TRBV7-9 and TRBJ2-7; D is perhaps TRBD1 (6 bases). CDR1 and CDR2 (germline): SEHNR, FQNEAQ (reference sequence). The CDR3 is made up of 18 amino acids. V lost 1 base, J lost 3 bases, and 22 bases lay in between. The CDR3 nucleotides are TGTGCCAGCAGCTTAGTATCCAAACAGGGAACGCCAGGCTACGAGCAGTACTTC. Protein sequence: CASSLVSKQGTPGYEQYF.

This clonotype occurred a few times. The gene calls are TRBV3-1 and TRBJ2-1; D unclear. Germline lookup yields CDR1 LGHDT and CDR2 YNNKEL (reference sequence). With 4 bases removed from V and 2 bases from J, the gap between germline ends came to 12 bases. The CDR3 is 15 residues long. CDR3 region: CASSPRLDPYNEQFF. The CDR3 DNA reads TGTGCCAGCAGCCCTCGACTGGATCCCTACAATGAGCAGTTCTTC.

This clonotype showed up just once. The chain couples TRBV15 to TRBJ1-5; a weak D match, TRBD1 (6 bases). The CDR3 is made up of 15 amino acids. Germline CDR1 is LNHNV and CDR2 is YYDKDF (reference sequence). V lost 3 bases to trimming and J lost 5 bases, with 14 bases between them. The CDR3 loop reads CATSSIGQIDQPQHF. DNA of the CDR3: TGTGCCACCAGCAGTATCGGACAGATAGATCAGCCCCAGCATTTT.

This clonotype has only a few counts. The CDR3 loop is CASREPLGLQGATDTQYF. The CDR3 nucleotides are TGTGCCAGCAGGGAACCCCTGGGACTTCAGGGGGCCACAGATACGCAGTATTTT. V and J are TRBV6-1 and TRBJ2-3; 8 bases are a match to TRBD1. Germline V CDR1 and CDR2: MNHNS, SASEGT. CDR3 length equals 18 residues. V shed 6 bases and J 2 bases; nucleotides not matched to a gene: 16.